This TCR beta chain was documented in a study of blood T cells in healthy people across ages. Whole-study findings and limits: Long-lived donors carried more naive CD4+ cells and greater diversity than aged donors.

A remark on this clonotype: What it recognizes is unknown.

Primed by a sample-barcoded 5' primer and a J-beta primer mix, a second PCR proceeded for about 7 to 11 cycles. Each cDNA molecule received a tag from a template-switch adaptor that had 12 random nucleotides. One entry per CDR3 protein results from TCRdb running MiXCR on the 5' RACE reads. The data show hundreds of thousands of distinct CDR3 sequences, with 56% seen just once and approximately 24% held by the top ten. CDR1 MDHEN and CDR2 SYDVKM come from the germline V gene. V lost 5 bases, J lost 2 bases, and 5 bases stayed unmatched. This CDR3 spans 15 amino acids. The sample taken for sequencing was blood. The TCR originated in a man aged 35-49 years in good health. V usage is TRBV28 and J usage is TRBJ2-5; 10 bases match TRBD1. The CDR3 bases are TGTGCCAGCAGTCCGACAGGGGGCGGGCAAGAGACCCAGTACTTC. Translated: CASSPTGGGQETQYF.